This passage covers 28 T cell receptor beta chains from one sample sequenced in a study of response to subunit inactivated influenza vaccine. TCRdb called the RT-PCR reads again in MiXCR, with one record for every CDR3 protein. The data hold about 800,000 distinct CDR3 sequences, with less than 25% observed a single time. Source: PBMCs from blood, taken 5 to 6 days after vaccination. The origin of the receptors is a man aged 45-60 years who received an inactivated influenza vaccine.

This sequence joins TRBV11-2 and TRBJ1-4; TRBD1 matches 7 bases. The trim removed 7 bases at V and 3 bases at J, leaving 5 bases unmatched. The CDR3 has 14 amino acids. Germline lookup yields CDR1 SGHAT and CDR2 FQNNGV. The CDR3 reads CASKDGTANEKLFF. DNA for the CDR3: TGTGCCAGCAAAGACGGGACAGCTAATGAAAAACTGTTTTTT. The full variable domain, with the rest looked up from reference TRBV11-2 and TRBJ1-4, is EAGVAQSPRYKIIEKRQSVAFWCNPISGHATLYWYQQILGQGPKLLIQFQNNGVVDDSQLPKDRFSAERLKGVDSTLKIQPAKLEDSAVYLCASKDGTANEKLFFGSGTQLSVL.

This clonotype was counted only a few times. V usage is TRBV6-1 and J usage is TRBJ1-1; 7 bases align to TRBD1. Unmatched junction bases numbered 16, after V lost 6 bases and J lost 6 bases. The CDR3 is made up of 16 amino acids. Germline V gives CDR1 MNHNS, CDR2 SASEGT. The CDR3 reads CASSKGVHRGIPEAFF. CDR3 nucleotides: TGTGCCAGCAGCAAAGGGGTCCACAGGGGAATCCCTGAAGCTTTCTTT.

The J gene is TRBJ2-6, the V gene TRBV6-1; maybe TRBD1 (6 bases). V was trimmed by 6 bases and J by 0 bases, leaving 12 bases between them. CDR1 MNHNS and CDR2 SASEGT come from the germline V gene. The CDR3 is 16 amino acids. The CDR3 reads CASRETGSSGANVLTF. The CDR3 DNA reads TGTGCCAGCAGAGAAACAGGGTCCTCTGGGGCCAACGTCCTGACTTTC.

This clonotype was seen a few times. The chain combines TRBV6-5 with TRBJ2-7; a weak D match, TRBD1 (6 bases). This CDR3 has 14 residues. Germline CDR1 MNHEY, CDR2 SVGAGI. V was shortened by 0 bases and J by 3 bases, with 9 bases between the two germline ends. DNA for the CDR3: TGTGCCAGCAGTTACTCTCAGACAGGCTACGAGCAGTACTTC. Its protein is CASSYSQTGYEQYF.

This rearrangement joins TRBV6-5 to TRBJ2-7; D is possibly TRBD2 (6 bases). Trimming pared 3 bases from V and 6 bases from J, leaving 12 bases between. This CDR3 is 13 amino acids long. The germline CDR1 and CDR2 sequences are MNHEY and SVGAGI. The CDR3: CASSYGEVGEQYF. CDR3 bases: TGTGCCAGCAGTTATGGGGAGGTCGGCGAGCAGTACTTC.

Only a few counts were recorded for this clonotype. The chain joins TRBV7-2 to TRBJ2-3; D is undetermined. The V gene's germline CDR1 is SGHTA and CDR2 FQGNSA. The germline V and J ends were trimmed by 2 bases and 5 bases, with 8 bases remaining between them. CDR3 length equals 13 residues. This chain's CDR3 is CASSLIPGDTQYF. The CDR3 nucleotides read TGTGCCAGCAGCTTAATACCCGGAGATACGCAGTATTTT. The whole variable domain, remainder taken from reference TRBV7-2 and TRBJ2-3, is GAGVSQSPSNKVTEKGKDVELRCDPISGHTALYWYRQSLGQGLEFLIYFQGNSAPDKSGLPSDRFSAERTGGSVSTLTIQRTQQEDSAVYLCASSLIPGDTQYFGPGTRLTVL.

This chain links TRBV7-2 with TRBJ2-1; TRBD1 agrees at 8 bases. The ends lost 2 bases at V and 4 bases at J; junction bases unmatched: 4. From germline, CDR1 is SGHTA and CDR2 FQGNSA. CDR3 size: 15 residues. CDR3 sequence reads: CASSLIDRGYNEQFF. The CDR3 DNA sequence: TGTGCCAGCAGCTTAATCGACAGGGGATACAATGAGCAGTTCTTC. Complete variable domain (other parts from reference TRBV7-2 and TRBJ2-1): GAGVSQSPSNKVTEKGKDVELRCDPISGHTALYWYRQSLGQGLEFLIYFQGNSAPDKSGLPSDRFSAERTGGSVSTLTIQRTQQEDSAVYLCASSLIDRGYNEQFFGPGTRLTVL.

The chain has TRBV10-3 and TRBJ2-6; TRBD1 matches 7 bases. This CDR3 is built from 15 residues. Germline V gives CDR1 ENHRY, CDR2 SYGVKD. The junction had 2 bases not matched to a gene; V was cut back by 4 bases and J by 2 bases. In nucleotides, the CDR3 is TGTGCCATCAGTGGCGACAGGGCTGGGGCCAACGTCCTGACTTTC. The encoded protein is CAISGDRAGANVLTF.

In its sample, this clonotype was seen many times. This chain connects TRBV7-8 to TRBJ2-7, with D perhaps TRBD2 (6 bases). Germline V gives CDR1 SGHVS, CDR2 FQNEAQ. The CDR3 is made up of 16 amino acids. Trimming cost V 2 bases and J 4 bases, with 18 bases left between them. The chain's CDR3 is CASSLRLGGRRYEQYF. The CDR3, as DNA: TGTGCCAGCAGCTTACGGTTGGGGGGAAGAAGATACGAGCAGTACTTC.

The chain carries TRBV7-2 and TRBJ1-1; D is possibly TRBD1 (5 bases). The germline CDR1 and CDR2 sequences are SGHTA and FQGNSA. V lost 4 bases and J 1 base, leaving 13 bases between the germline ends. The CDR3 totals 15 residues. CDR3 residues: CASSSAGFSNTEAFF. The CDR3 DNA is TGTGCCAGCAGCTCCGCAGGGTTTTCGAACACTGAAGCTTTCTTT.

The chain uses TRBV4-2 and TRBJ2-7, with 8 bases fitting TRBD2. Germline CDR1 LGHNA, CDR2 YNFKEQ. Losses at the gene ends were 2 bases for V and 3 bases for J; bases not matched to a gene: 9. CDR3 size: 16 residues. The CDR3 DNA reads TGTGCCAGCAGCCAAACAGGGAGCGGGGGACTCTACGAGCAGTACTTC. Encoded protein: CASSQTGSGGLYEQYF.

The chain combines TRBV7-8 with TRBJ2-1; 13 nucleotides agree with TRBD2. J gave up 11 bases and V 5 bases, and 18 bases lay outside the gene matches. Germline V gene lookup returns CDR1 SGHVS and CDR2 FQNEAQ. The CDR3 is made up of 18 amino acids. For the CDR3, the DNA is TGTGCCAGCAGCCACGTCGCGGGAACTAGCGGGAGGGTGGGCAAGCAGTTCTTC. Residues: CASSHVAGTSGRVGKQFF.

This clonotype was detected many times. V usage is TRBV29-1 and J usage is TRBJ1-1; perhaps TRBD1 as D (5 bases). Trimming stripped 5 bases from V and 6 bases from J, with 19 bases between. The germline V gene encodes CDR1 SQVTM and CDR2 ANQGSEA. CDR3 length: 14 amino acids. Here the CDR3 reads CSVLEGNVGSEAFF. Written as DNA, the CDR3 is TGCAGCGTTTTGGAGGGGAATGTGGGCTCTGAAGCTTTCTTT.

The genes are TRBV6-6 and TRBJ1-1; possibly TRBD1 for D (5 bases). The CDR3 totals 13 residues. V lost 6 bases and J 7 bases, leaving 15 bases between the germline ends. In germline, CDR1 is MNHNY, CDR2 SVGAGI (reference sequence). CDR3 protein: CASSTSTAREAFF. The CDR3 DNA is TGTGCCAGCAGCACTTCGACAGCCCGTGAAGCTTTCTTT.

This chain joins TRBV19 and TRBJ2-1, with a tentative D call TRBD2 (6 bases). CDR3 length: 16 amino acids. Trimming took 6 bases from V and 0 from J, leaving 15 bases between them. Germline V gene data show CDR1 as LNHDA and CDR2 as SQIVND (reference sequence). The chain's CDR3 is CASSQTSTGSYNEQFF. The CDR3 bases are TGTGCCAGTAGCCAGACTAGTACAGGCTCCTACAATGAGCAGTTCTTC.

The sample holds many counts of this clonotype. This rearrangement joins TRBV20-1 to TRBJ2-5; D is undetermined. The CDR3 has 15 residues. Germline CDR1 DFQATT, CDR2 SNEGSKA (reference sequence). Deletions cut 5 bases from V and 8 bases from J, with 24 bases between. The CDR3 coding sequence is TGCAGTGCTGAGGCTTCGGCGGATTCACATAATACCCAGTACTTC. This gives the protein CSAEASADSHNTQYF.

CDR3: CASSFNSGYNEQFF. CDR3 nucleotides: TGTGCCAGCAGCTTTAATAGCGGGTACAATGAGCAGTTCTTC. J is TRBJ2-1 and V is TRBV7-2; the match to TRBD2 covers 7 bases. CDR1 is SGHTA and CDR2 is FQGNSA in the germline V gene. V shed 3 bases, J shed 4 bases, and the junction held 3 bases outside the gene matches. The CDR3 consists of 14 residues.

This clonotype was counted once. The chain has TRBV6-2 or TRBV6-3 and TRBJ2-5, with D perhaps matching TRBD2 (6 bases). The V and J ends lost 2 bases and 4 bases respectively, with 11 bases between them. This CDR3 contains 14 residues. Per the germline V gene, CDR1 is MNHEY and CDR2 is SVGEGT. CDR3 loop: CASSYGPRGETQYF. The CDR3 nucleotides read TGTGCCAGCAGTTACGGACCGCGGGGAGAGACCCAGTACTTC.

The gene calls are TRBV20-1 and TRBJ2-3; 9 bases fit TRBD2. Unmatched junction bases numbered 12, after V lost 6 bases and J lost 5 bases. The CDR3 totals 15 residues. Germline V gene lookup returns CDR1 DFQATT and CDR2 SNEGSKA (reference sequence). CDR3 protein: CSAPTLAGEGDTQYF. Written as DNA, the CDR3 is TGCAGTGCCCCGACCTTAGCGGGGGAGGGAGATACGCAGTATTTT.

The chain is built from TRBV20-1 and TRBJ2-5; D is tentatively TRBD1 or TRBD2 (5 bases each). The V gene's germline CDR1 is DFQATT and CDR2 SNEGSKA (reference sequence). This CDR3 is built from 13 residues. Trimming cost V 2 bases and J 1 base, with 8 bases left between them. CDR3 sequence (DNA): TGCAGTGCTAGATGGGGACCCCAAGAGACCCAGTACTTC. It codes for CSARWGPQETQYF.

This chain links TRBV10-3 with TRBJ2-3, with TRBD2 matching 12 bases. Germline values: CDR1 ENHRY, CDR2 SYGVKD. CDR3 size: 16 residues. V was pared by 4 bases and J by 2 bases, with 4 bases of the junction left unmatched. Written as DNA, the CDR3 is TGTGCCATCAGTGGGACTAGCGGGATCGACACAGATACGCAGTATTTT. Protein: CAISGTSGIDTDTQYF.

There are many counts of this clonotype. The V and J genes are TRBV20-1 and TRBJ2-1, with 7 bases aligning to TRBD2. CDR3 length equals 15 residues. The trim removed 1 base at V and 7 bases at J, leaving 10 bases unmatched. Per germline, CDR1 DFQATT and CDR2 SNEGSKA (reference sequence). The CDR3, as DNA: TGCAGTGCTAGAGCCACTAGCGTTTTGATAAATGAGCAGTTCTTC. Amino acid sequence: CSARATSVLINEQFF.

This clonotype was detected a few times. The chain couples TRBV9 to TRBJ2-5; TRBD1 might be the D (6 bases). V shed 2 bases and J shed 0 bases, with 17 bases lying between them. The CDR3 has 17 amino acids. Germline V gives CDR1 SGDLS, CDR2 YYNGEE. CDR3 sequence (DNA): TGTGCCAGCAGCGTTAGCAACGGACAGAAGCACCAAGAGACCCAGTACTTC. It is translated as CASSVSNGQKHQETQYF.

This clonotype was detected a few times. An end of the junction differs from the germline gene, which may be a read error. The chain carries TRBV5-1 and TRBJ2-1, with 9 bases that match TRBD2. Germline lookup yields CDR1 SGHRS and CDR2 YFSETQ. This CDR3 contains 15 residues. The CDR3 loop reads CASRLVGLANNEQFF. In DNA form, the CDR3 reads TGCGCCAGCAGATTGGTGGGACTAGCTAACAATGAGCAGTTCTTC.

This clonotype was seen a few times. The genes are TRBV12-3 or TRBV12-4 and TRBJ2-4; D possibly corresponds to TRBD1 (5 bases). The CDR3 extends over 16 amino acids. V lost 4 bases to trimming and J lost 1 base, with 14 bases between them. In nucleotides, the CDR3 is TGTGCCAGCAGTTCGACAGCCTATTCTGCCAAAAACATTCAGTACTTC. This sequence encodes CASSSTAYSAKNIQYF.

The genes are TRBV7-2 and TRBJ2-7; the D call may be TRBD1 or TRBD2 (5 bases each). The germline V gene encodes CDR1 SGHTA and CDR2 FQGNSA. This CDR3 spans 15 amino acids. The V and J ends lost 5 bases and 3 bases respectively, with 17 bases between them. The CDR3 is CASSPLRGRSYEQYF. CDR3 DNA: TGTGCCAGCAGCCCACTCCGGGGACGGAGCTACGAGCAGTACTTC.

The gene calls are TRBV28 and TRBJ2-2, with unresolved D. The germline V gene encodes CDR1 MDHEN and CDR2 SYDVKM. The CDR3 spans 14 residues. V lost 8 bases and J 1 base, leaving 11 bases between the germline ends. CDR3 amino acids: CASSRSVNTGELFF. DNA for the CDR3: TGTGCCAGCTCACGGAGTGTGAACACCGGGGAGCTGTTTTTT.

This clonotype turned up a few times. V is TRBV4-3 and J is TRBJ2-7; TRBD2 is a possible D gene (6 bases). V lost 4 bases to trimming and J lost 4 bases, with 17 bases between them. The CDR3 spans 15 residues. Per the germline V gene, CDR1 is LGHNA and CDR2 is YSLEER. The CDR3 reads CASSLLAEYRYEQYF. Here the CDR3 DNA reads TGCGCCAGCAGCCTCTTAGCGGAGTATCGGTACGAGCAGTACTTC.